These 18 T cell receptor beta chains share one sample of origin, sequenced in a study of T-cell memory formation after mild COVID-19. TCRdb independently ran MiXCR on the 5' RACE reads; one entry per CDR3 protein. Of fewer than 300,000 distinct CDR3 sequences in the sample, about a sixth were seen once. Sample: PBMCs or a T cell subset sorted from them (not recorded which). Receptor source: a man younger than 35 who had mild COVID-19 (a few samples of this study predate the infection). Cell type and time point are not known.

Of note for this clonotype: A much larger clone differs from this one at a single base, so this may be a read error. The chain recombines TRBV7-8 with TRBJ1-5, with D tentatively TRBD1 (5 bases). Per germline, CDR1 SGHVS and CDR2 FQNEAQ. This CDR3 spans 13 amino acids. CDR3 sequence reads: CVSSRGGNQPQHF. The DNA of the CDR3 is TGTGTCAGCAGCCGCGGGGGTAATCAGCCCCAGCATTTT.

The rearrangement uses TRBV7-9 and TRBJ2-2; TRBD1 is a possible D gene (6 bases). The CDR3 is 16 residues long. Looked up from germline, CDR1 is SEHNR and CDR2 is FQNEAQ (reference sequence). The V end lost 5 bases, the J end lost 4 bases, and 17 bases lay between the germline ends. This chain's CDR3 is CASSLIGGKITGELFF. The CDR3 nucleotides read TGTGCCAGCAGCCTAATAGGGGGAAAGATCACCGGGGAGCTGTTTTTT.

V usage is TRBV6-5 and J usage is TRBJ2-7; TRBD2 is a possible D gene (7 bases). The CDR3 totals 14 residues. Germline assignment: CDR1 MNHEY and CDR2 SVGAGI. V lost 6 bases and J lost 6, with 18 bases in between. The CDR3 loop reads CASSRTGGHSEQYV. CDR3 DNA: TGTGCCAGCAGCCGAACGGGGGGCCATTCCGAGCAGTACGTC.

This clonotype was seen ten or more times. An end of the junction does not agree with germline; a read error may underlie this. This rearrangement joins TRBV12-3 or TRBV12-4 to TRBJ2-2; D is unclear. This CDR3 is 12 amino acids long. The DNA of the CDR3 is TGCGCCAGCAGCTTGAACACCGGGGAGCTGTTTTTT. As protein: CASSLNTGELFF.

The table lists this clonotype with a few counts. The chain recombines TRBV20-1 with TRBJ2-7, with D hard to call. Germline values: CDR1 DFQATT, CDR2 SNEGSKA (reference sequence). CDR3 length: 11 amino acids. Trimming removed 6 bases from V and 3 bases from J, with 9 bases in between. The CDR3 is CSARLGYEQYF. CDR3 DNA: TGCAGTGCCCGACTGGGCTACGAGCAGTACTTC.

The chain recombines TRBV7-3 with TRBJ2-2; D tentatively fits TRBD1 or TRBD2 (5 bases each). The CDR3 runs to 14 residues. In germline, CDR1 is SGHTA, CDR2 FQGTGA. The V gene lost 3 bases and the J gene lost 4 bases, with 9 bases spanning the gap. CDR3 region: CASSFGTSTGELFF. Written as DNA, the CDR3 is TGTGCCAGCAGCTTCGGGACGAGCACCGGGGAGCTGTTTTTT.

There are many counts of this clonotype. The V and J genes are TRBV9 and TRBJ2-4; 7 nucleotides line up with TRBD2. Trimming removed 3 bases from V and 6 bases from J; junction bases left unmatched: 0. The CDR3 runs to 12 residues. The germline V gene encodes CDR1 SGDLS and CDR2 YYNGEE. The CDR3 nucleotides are TGTGCCAGCAGCGCTAGCGGAAACATTCAGTACTTC. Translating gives CASSASGNIQYF.

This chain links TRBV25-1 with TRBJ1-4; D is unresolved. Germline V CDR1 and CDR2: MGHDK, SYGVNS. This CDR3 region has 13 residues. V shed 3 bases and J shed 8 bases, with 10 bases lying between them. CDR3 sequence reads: CASSEIHYEKLFF. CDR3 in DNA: TGTGCCAGCAGTGAGATTCATTACGAAAAACTGTTTTTT.

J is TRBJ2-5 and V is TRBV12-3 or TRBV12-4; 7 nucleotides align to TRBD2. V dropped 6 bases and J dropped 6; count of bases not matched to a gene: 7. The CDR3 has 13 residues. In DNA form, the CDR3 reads TGTGCCAGCAGAAAACTAGCGAGGAAGACCCAGTACTTC. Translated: CASRKLARKTQYF.

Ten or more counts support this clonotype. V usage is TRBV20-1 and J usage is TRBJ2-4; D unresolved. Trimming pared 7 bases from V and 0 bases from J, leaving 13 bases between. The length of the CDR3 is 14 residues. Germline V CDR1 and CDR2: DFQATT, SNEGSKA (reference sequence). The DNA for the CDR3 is TGCAGTGTTGACACAATACTAGCCAAAAACATTCAGTACTTC. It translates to CSVDTILAKNIQYF.

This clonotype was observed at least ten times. As DNA, the CDR3 is TGCGCCAGCAGCCCCGGACAGGGTGAAGATACGCAGTATTTT. This gives the protein CASSPGQGEDTQYF. V usage is TRBV5-1 and J usage is TRBJ2-3; 8 nucleotides match TRBD1. Germline CDR1 is SGHRS and CDR2 is YFSETQ. The CDR3 sequence is 14 residues long. After removal of 4 bases from V and 5 bases from J, the junction contained 6 bases not matched to a gene. Full variable domain (missing parts from reference TRBV5-1 and TRBJ2-3): KAGVTQTPRYLIKTRGQQVTLSCSPISGHRSVSWYQQTPGQGLQFLFEYFSETQRNKGNFPGRFSGRQFSNSRSEMNVSTLELGDSALYLCASSPGQGEDTQYFGPGTRLTVL.

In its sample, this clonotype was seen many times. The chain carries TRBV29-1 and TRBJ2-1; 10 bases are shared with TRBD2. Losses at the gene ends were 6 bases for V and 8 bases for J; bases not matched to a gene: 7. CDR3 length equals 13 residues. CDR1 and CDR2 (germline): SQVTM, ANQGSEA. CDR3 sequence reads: CSVGSGGHYEQFF. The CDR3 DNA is TGCAGCGTCGGTAGCGGGGGGCATTATGAGCAGTTCTTC.

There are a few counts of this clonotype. In DNA form, the CDR3 reads TGCAGCGTCCTCTGGGGGGGTAGCAATCAGCCCCAGCATTTT. It translates to CSVLWGGSNQPQHF. V and J are TRBV29-1 and TRBJ1-5; a possible D gene is TRBD1 (5 bases). Germline V gene data show CDR1 as SQVTM and CDR2 as ANQGSEA. Trimming took 6 bases from V and 0 from J, leaving 12 bases between them. The CDR3 loop spans 14 amino acids.

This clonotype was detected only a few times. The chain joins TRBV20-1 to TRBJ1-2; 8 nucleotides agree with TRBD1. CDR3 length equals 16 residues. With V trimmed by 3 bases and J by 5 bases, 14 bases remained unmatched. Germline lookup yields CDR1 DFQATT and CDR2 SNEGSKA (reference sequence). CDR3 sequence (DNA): TGCAGTGCTAGGTGGTTCGAGCAGGGGGCGCGGTATGGCTACACCTTC. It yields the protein CSARWFEQGARYGYTF.

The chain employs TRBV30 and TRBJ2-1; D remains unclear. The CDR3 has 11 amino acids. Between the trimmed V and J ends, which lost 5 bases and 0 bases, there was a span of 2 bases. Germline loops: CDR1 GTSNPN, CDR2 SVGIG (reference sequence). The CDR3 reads CAWFSYNEQFF. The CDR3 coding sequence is TGTGCCTGGTTCTCCTACAATGAGCAGTTCTTC.

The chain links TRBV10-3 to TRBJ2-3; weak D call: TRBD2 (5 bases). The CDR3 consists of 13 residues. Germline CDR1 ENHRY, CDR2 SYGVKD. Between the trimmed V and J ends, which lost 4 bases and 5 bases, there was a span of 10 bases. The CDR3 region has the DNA TGTGCCATCAGTGGGTCTCGGGGAGATACGCAGTATTTT. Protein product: CAISGSRGDTQYF.

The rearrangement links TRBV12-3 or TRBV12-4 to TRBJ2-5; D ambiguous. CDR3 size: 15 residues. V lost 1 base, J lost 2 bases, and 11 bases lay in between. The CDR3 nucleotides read TGTGCCAGCAGTTTAGTCCCCTTCCTACAAGAGACCCAGTACTTC. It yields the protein CASSLVPFLQETQYF.

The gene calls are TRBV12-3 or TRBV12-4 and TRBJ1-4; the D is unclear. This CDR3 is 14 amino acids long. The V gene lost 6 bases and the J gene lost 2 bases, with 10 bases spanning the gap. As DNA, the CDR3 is TGTGCCAGCAGAGCCGTCGGGACTAATGAAAAACTGTTTTTT. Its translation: CASRAVGTNEKLFF.